The T cell receptor (beta chain) under discussion was sequenced for a study of cytomegalovirus exposure and HLA in healthy donors. Study information: Approximately 180 million T cells yielded 100 million or so unique TCR beta sequences, as an earlier analysis found. Findings and caveats of the study: One variant, a missense change in DCLRE1C, was linked in a later analysis to TCR beta V- and J-gene trimming. Sequencing artifact likely explains a cluster of highly shared sequence variants.

The CDR3 consists of 15 residues. V shed 1 base and J shed 0 bases, with 9 bases lying between them. Germline CDR1 and CDR2: SGHTA and FQGNSA. A multiplex PCR was run with 60 Vbeta primers and 13 Jbeta primers. Profiling relied on immunoSEQ multiplex PCR, and the TCRdb table lists in-frame clones only, not all of them. Of about 150,000 clones listed, approximately 80% are singletons. This clone was recorded only once. The antigen is not known. This receptor was identified in a man younger than 40 in good health and CMV-seropositive. J is TRBJ2-5 and V is TRBV7-2, with D unclear. The sample consisted of PBMCs. The CDR3 loop reads CASSLGGTYQETQYF. The CDR3 region has the DNA TGTGCCAGCAGCTTAGGAGGAACGTACCAAGAGACCCAGTACTTC. Supplemented by reference TRBV7-2 and TRBJ2-5, the full variable domain reads GAGVSQSPSNKVTEKGKDVELRCDPISGHTALYWYRQSLGQGLEFLIYFQGNSAPDKSGLPSDRFSAERTGGSVSTLTIQRTQQEDSAVYLCASSLGGTYQETQYFGPGTRLLVL.